A single sample is the source of the 30 T cell receptor beta chains below, sequenced in a study of OX40 agonist ivuxolimab in advanced cancers. Sequencing was performed with immunoSEQ multiplex PCR; in TCRdb, only in-frame clones are kept and a portion is missing. The sample carries approximately 60,000 clones, approximately 80% recorded once. Sequences were derived from CD4+ or CD8+ T cells sorted from blood, sampled in a trial of the OX40 agonist ivuxolimab. The source of these receptors is an adult with an advanced solid tumor such as melanoma, head and neck, liver or kidney cancer.

This clone was recorded a few times. The V gene is TRBV28, the J gene TRBJ1-2; 10 positions agree with TRBD1. This CDR3 is 16 amino acids long. The V gene end was trimmed by 4 bases and the J gene end by 6 bases; junction bases not matched to a gene: 11. Germline V gives CDR1 MDHEN, CDR2 SYDVKM. CDR3 in amino acids: CASSSNPGQGFDGYTF. The DNA of the CDR3 is TGTGCCAGCAGTTCTAACCCGGGACAGGGGTTCGATGGCTACACCTTC.

This clone has a handful of counts. V gene TRBV18 combines with J gene TRBJ2-2; D is perhaps TRBD1 (5 bases). CDR1 and CDR2 (germline): KGHSH, LQKENI. This CDR3 is 15 amino acids long. V was pared by 2 bases and J by 5 bases, with 12 bases between. The CDR3 DNA reads TGTGCCAGCTCACCAGGAACCGACAGTACCGGGGAGCTGTTTTTT. Translated, it gives CASSPGTDSTGELFF.

This clone has only a few counts. The chain joins TRBV7-2 to TRBJ1-1, with 9 bases identical to TRBD1. The J segment lost 8 bases and the V segment lost 5 bases, leaving 12 bases of the junction unmatched. The CDR3 loop spans 15 amino acids. Germline CDR1 SGHTA, CDR2 FQGNSA. The CDR3 sequence: CASSPSYGQGREAFF. The CDR3, as DNA: TGTGCCAGCAGCCCTTCCTACGGACAGGGGAGGGAAGCTTTCTTT.

CDR3 sequence: CASSSPRNTGELFF. In DNA form, the CDR3 reads TGTGCCAGCAGCTCCCCGAGGAACACCGGGGAGCTGTTTTTT. This chain joins TRBV7-3 and TRBJ2-2; D remains unclear. The V end lost 4 bases, the J end lost 1 base, and 7 bases lay between the germline ends. The CDR3 loop spans 14 amino acids. The germline V gene encodes CDR1 SGHTA and CDR2 FQGTGA.

The chain joins TRBV6-1 to TRBJ1-2, with 9 bases that match TRBD1. The V segment lost 5 bases and the J segment 5 bases; nucleotides outside the gene matches: 6. Germline CDR1 and CDR2: MNHNS and SASEGT. The CDR3 has 14 residues. CDR3 sequence reads: CASSSRTGEYGYTF. The CDR3, as DNA: TGTGCCAGCAGTTCCCGGACAGGGGAATATGGCTACACCTTC.

The chain carries TRBV5-6 and TRBJ2-4; 11 bases match TRBD2. Germline values: CDR1 SGHDT, CDR2 YYEEEE. J lost 5 bases, V lost 2 bases, and 3 bases had no gene match. There are 15 residues in the CDR3. This CDR3 reads CASSLAGLAENIQYF. The CDR3 coding sequence is TGTGCCAGCAGCTTAGCGGGACTAGCGGAAAACATTCAGTACTTC. Filled out from reference TRBV5-6 and TRBJ2-4, the complete variable domain reads DAGVTQSPTHLIKTRGQQVTLRCSPKSGHDTVSWYQQALGQGPQFIFQYYEEEERQRGNFPDRFSGHQFPNYSSELNVNALLLGDSALYLCASSLAGLAENIQYFGAGTRLSVL.

The chain couples TRBV11-2 to TRBJ2-2, with D possibly matching TRBD2 (6 bases). Trimming took off 3 bases at V and 8 bases at J, with 13 bases between the two ends. The CDR3 runs 14 residues. Germline CDR1 is SGHAT and CDR2 is FQNNGV. The CDR3 reads CASSLDYSRGELFF. CDR3 coding DNA: TGTGCCAGCAGCTTGGACTACTCTCGTGGGGAGCTGTTTTTT.

The rearrangement links TRBV2 to TRBJ2-1; 10 positions agree with TRBD2. The length of the CDR3 is 15 residues. V was clipped by 4 bases and J by 6 bases; unmatched bases: 6. Germline lookup yields CDR1 SNHLY and CDR2 FYNNEI. The CDR3 loop reads CASSAPSGRGNEQFF. In nucleotides, the CDR3 is TGTGCCAGCAGTGCACCTAGCGGGAGAGGCAATGAGCAGTTCTTC.

The rearrangement uses TRBV4-1 and TRBJ2-2; 8 bases map to TRBD2. Unmatched junction bases numbered 19, after V lost 3 bases and J lost 4 bases. Germline-derived CDR1 and CDR2 are MGHRA and YSYEKL. The CDR3 contains 20 residues. CDR3 DNA sequence: TGCGCCAGCAGCCAGATAGGACTAACGGGGGGGCCGGTGAGCACCGGGGAGCTGTTTTTT. Amino acids: CASSQIGLTGGPVSTGELFF.

This chain connects TRBV5-6 to TRBJ2-7; the match to TRBD2 covers 9 bases. CDR3 length: 15 amino acids. Germline V lookup: CDR1 SGHDT, CDR2 YYEEEE. V lost 4 bases to trimming and J lost 4 bases; unmatched junction nucleotides: 9. The CDR3 region has the DNA TGTGCCAGCAGCCGACTAGCGGTGGTGGGGTACGAGCAGTACTTC. Protein product: CASSRLAVVGYEQYF.

The sample holds a few counts of this clone. V gene TRBV4-1 combines with J gene TRBJ1-4; a possible D gene is TRBD1 (5 bases). Trimming pared 5 bases from V and 3 bases from J, leaving 16 bases between. This CDR3 contains 16 residues. Germline V gene data show CDR1 as MGHRA and CDR2 as YSYEKL. CDR3 protein: CASSNPGGRPNEKLFF. The DNA for the CDR3 is TGCGCCAGCAGCAACCCCGGGGGGAGACCTAATGAAAAACTGTTTTTT.

The chain recombines TRBV9 with TRBJ2-2; TRBD2 agrees at 13 bases. V lost 5 bases and J lost 7; bases outside the gene matches: 8. The CDR3 has 16 residues. Per the germline V gene, CDR1 is SGDLS and CDR2 is YYNGEE. The chain's CDR3 is CASSSLAGGPGGELFF. The CDR3 DNA sequence: TGTGCCAGCAGTTCACTAGCGGGAGGGCCAGGCGGGGAGCTGTTTTTT.

This rearrangement joins TRBV5-8 to TRBJ2-6; TRBD1 agrees at 7 bases. The CDR3 has 17 residues. Germline-derived CDR1 and CDR2 are SGHTS and YDEGEE. J gave up 0 bases and V 4 bases, and 7 bases lay outside the gene matches. The CDR3 loop is CASSQGQSSSGANVLTF. In nucleotides, the CDR3 is TGTGCCAGCAGCCAGGGACAGTCCAGCTCTGGGGCCAACGTCCTGACTTTC. The full variable domain, its missing parts supplied by reference TRBV5-8 and TRBJ2-6, is EAGVTQSPTHLIKTRGQQATLRCSPISGHTSVYWYQQALGLGLQFLLWYDEGEERNRGNFPPRFSGRQFPNYSSELNVNALELEDSALYLCASSQGQSSSGANVLTFGAGSRLTVL.

This clone was recorded only once. This chain joins TRBV5-1 and TRBJ2-7, with D unresolved. V was cut by 0 bases and J by 1 base, with 11 bases left in between. The CDR3 runs to 15 residues. Germline lookup yields CDR1 SGHRS and CDR2 YFSETQ. The CDR3 spells CASSLEGSLSYEQYF. CDR3 in DNA: TGCGCCAGCAGCTTGGAAGGGTCTCTTTCCTACGAGCAGTACTTC.

This clone is deemed medium-sized (0.01 to 0.1%). This chain uses TRBV7-9 with TRBJ2-1; either TRBD1 or TRBD2 may supply D (7 bases each). The CDR3 spans 12 residues. Germline CDR1 SEHNR, CDR2 FQNEAQ (reference sequence). Trimming cost V 5 bases and J 15 bases, with 17 bases left between them. The CDR3, as DNA: TGTGCCAGCAGCCCACCGACAGGGAGGGGGTTCTTC. It codes for CASSPPTGRGFF. Combining the CDR3 with reference TRBV7-9 and TRBJ2-1 gives the whole variable domain DTGVSQNPRHKITKRGQNVTFRCDPISEHNRLYWYRQTLGQGPEFLTYFQNEAQLEKSRLLSDRFSAERPKGSFSTLEIQRTEQGDSAMYLCASSPPTGRGFFGPGTRLTVL.

V is TRBV19 and J is TRBJ1-4; D unclear. The ends were cut back, 3 bases at V and 4 bases at J, with 12 bases in the middle. CDR3 length equals 15 residues. Germline assignment: CDR1 LNHDA and CDR2 SQIVND (reference sequence). DNA for the CDR3: TGTGCCAGTAGTATGGTGGCGAGATTTAATGAAAAACTGTTTTTT. Protein: CASSMVARFNEKLFF. Filled out from reference TRBV19 and TRBJ1-4, the complete variable domain reads DGGITQSPKYLFRKEGQNVTLSCEQNLNHDAMYWYRQDPGQGLRLIYYSQIVNDFQKGDIAEGYSVSREKKESFPLTVTSAQKNPTAFYLCASSMVARFNEKLFFGSGTQLSVL.

This rearrangement joins TRBV5-1 to TRBJ2-1, with D maybe TRBD2 (6 bases). Deletions cut 4 bases from V and 2 bases from J, with 16 bases between. The CDR3 is made up of 16 amino acids. The V gene's germline CDR1 is SGHRS and CDR2 YFSETQ. The CDR3 nucleotides are TGCGCCAGCAGCCACCTCAGTGGGAGGACCTACAATGAGCAGTTCTTC. Its protein is CASSHLSGRTYNEQFF. The full variable domain, its missing parts supplied by reference TRBV5-1 and TRBJ2-1, is KAGVTQTPRYLIKTRGQQVTLSCSPISGHRSVSWYQQTPGQGLQFLFEYFSETQRNKGNFPGRFSGRQFSNSRSEMNVSTLELGDSALYLCASSHLSGRTYNEQFFGPGTRLTVL.

The count of this clone is one. The V call is TRBV11-2, the J call TRBJ2-5, with 7 bases lining up with TRBD1. Germline V gene data show CDR1 as SGHAT and CDR2 as FQNNGV. With 0 bases clipped from V and 5 bases from J, the junction kept 3 bases outside the gene matches. The CDR3 totals 14 residues. The CDR3 coding sequence is TGTGCCAGCAGCTTAGACAGGGGGACGGAGACCCAGTACTTC. It codes for CASSLDRGTETQYF.

The rearrangement joins TRBV18 to TRBJ1-4; D is possibly TRBD1 (5 bases). The CDR3 has 15 residues. The germline V gene has CDR1 KGHSH and CDR2 LQKENI. V was trimmed by 2 bases and J by 0 bases, leaving 7 bases between them. DNA of the CDR3: TGTGCCAGCTCACCAAGGACAACAACTAATGAAAAACTGTTTTTT. As protein: CASSPRTTTNEKLFF.

The chain recombines TRBV6-5 with TRBJ2-7; D call uncertain. This CDR3 comprises 12 residues. Germline-derived CDR1 and CDR2 are MNHEY and SVGAGI. Trimming took off 3 bases at V and 4 bases at J, with 7 bases between the two ends. The CDR3 here is CASSYRDYEQYF. The CDR3 bases are TGTGCCAGCAGTTATCGTGATTACGAGCAGTACTTC.

The J gene is TRBJ1-3, the V gene TRBV5-1; D ambiguous. The CDR3 is made up of 15 amino acids. Trimming stripped 0 bases from V and 4 bases from J, with 11 bases between. CDR1 is SGHRS, CDR2 YFSETQ, per germline. Here the CDR3 reads CASSLGGLSGNTIYF. The CDR3 bases are TGCGCCAGCAGCTTGGGAGGATTGTCCGGAAACACCATATATTTT.

The V call is TRBV6-5, the J call TRBJ1-5, with D possibly matching TRBD1 (5 bases). The CDR3 consists of 14 residues. V was shortened by 5 bases and J by 1 base, with 9 bases between the two germline ends. Germline V lookup: CDR1 MNHEY, CDR2 SVGAGI. In nucleotides, the CDR3 is TGTGCCAGCAGTCGGGACGCCAGCAATCAGCCCCAGCATTTT. This encodes CASSRDASNQPQHF.

The rearrangement joins TRBV10-1 to TRBJ2-7; D not resolved. The CDR3 runs 14 residues. CDR1 is WNHNN and CDR2 is SYGVQD in the germline V gene (reference sequence). Trimming took off 2 bases at V and 5 bases at J, with 13 bases between the two ends. The CDR3 DNA follows: TGCGCCAGCAGTGAGAGCACCTACGGGCACGAGCAGTACTTC. Protein: CASSESTYGHEQYF.

A few counts support this clone. CDR3: CASSREGTGKNEQFF. The CDR3 DNA follows: TGTGCCAGCAGCAGGGAGGGGACAGGGAAAAATGAGCAGTTCTTC. This chain links TRBV7-3 with TRBJ2-1; 9 bases fit TRBD1. Germline CDR1 is SGHTA and CDR2 is FQGTGA. V shed 5 bases, J shed 7 bases, and the junction held 9 bases outside the gene matches. The CDR3 spans 15 residues.

This clone was observed a handful of times. The chain uses TRBV7-2 and TRBJ1-2; TRBD1 matches at 8 bases. Germline V lookup: CDR1 SGHTA, CDR2 FQGNSA. There are 14 residues in the CDR3. Trimming removed 5 bases from V and 7 bases from J; junction bases left unmatched: 9. CDR3 amino acids: CASSEQGGSGGYTF. CDR3 bases: TGTGCCAGCAGCGAACAGGGGGGGTCTGGTGGCTACACCTTC.

This chain links TRBV7-2 with TRBJ2-3; tentative D call: TRBD2 (6 bases). The V gene lost 1 base and the J gene lost 3 bases, with 14 bases spanning the gap. Germline CDR1 reads SGHTA; CDR2 reads FQGNSA. The CDR3 is 16 residues long. This CDR3 reads CASSLESGVTTDTQYF. Here the CDR3 DNA reads TGTGCCAGCAGCTTAGAATCGGGAGTTACGACAGATACGCAGTATTTT.

CDR3 sequence: CASSLEMENEQFF. The CDR3 nucleotides are TGCGCCAGCAGCTTGGAAATGGAGAATGAGCAGTTCTTC. The V call is TRBV5-1, the J call TRBJ2-1; D remains unclear. Per the germline V gene, CDR1 is SGHRS and CDR2 is YFSETQ. Between the trimmed V and J ends, which lost 0 bases and 7 bases, there was a span of 8 bases. The CDR3 runs to 13 residues.

The V gene is TRBV7-8, the J gene TRBJ2-2; D may be TRBD2 (5 bases). The germline V and J ends were trimmed by 1 base and 7 bases, with 13 bases remaining between them. The length of the CDR3 is 15 residues. In germline, CDR1 is SGHVS, CDR2 FQNEAQ. CDR3 bases: TGTGCCAGCAGCTTAGGGGCTAGCTTGGGCGGGGAGCTGTTTTTT. Translation gives CASSLGASLGGELFF.

There are a few counts of this clone. The rearrangement joins TRBV7-2 to TRBJ2-1; 7 bases fit TRBD2. In germline, CDR1 is SGHTA, CDR2 FQGNSA. With 3 bases clipped from V and 6 bases from J, the junction kept 8 bases outside the gene matches. The CDR3 sequence is 15 residues long. The CDR3 coding sequence is TGTGCCAGCAGCTTTGGGGGGGAGGGATTCAATGAGCAGTTCTTC. The encoded protein is CASSFGGEGFNEQFF.

This chain uses TRBV5-6 with TRBJ1-5, with 8 nucleotides matching TRBD1. Germline loops: CDR1 SGHDT, CDR2 YYEEEE. V shed 3 bases, J shed 7 bases, and the junction held 12 bases outside the gene matches. The CDR3 length is 16 residues. CDR3 residues: CASSSQGQGPGQPQHF. The CDR3, as DNA: TGTGCCAGCAGCTCGCAAGGACAGGGTCCAGGACAGCCCCAGCATTTT.